This T cell receptor beta chain was captured by sequencing in a study of OX40 agonist ivuxolimab in advanced cancers. Study details: Patients received ivuxolimab, an intravenous treatment, every 2 weeks at 0.01 to 10 mg/kg.

Broader study findings: Researchers did not establish what antigens the expanded peripheral T cells target. Both CD4+ and CD8+ T cell populations in blood had undergone clonal expansion by week 6 at 0.1 to 3.0 mg/kg.

A remark on this clone: What it binds is not known.

The CDR3 covers 13 residues. V lost 5 bases to trimming and J lost 4 bases, with 11 bases between them. Germline V gene data show CDR1 as SGHTA and CDR2 as FQGNSA. Some clones are missing from TCRdb's copy, which holds only in-frame ones; the method was immunoSEQ multiplex PCR. This table has about 80,000 clones, around 87% appearing once. The rearrangement uses TRBV7-2 and TRBJ2-5; D is perhaps TRBD1 (5 bases). This clonotype originated in an adult with an advanced solid tumor such as melanoma, head and neck, liver or kidney cancer. The input for sequencing was CD4+ or CD8+ T cells sorted from blood, taken in a trial of the OX40 agonist ivuxolimab. The CDR3 sequence is CASSLQGPETQYF. The CDR3 bases are TGTGCCAGCAGCCTCCAGGGTCCAGAGACCCAGTACTTC.